This is a list of T cell receptor beta chains from one sample in a study of cytotoxic CD8 clonotypes in ibrutinib-treated CLL. Clones were read by immunoSEQ multiplex PCR, and TCRdb kept only the in-frame ones, dropping some. The sample holds about 140,000 clones; approximately 89% are singletons and the top ten take about 10%. The sequencing used PBMCs, collected after 12 months of ibrutinib treatment. Receptors were obtained from a human donor with chronic lymphocytic leukemia. CDR3s include the opening cysteine and the closing phenylalanine or tryptophan. A D gene is named only where the DNA matches it firmly. Size tells how often a clone was seen (once, few, many) or the class of an expanded clone, and some rows leave it out.

.	TRBV6-5	TRBJ2-1	.	CASRPGSSSYNEQFF	TGTGCCAGCAGACCCGGATCTAGCTCCTACAATGAGCAGTTCTTC
.	TRBV2	TRBJ2-1	.	CASSVRMANNEQFF	TGTGCCAGCAGTGTTCGGATGGCAAACAATGAGCAGTTCTTC
.	TRBV27	TRBJ2-3	.	CASRAYLSTDTQYF	TGTGCCAGCAGAGCCTACCTCAGCACAGATACGCAGTATTTT
.	TRBV5-4	TRBJ2-3	.	CASSPDRFRADTQYF	TGTGCCAGCAGTCCGGACAGATTCAGGGCTGATACGCAGTATTTT
few	TRBV13	TRBJ2-7	.	CASSPKTEQYF	TGTGCCAGCAGCCCGAAGACCGAGCAGTACTTC
.	TRBV6-6	TRBJ2-7	TRBD2	CASSKSIAGGPLEQYF	TGTGCCAGCAGTAAAAGTATAGCGGGAGGACCTTTGGAGCAGTACTTC
.	TRBV10-3	TRBJ2-7	.	CANRDEAYEQYF	TGTGCCAACCGGGACGAAGCCTACGAGCAGTACTTC
.	TRBV10-3	TRBJ1-1	TRBD1	CAISESVLGQDGYTEAFF	TGTGCCATCAGTGAGTCGGTCTTGGGACAGGATGGGTACACTGAAGCTTTCTTT
.	TRBV28	TRBJ1-5	TRBD1	CASRAAFGTVGWKGQPQHF	TGTGCCAGCAGGGCCGCGTTCGGGACAGTAGGTTGGAAGGGTCAGCCCCAGCATTTT
.	TRBV9	TRBJ2-1	.	CASSVVHGIGVPGEQFF	TGTGCCAGCAGCGTAGTTCATGGGATAGGGGTCCCGGGTGAGCAGTTCTTC
.	TRBV27	TRBJ1-3	TRBD1	CASRDRDRGNTIYF	TGTGCCAGCAGGGATCGGGACAGAGGAAACACCATATATTTT
.	TRBV6-6	TRBJ1-2	.	CASSYSNHRAGYTF	TGTGCCAGCAGTTACTCGAACCACAGGGCCGGCTACACCTTC
.	TRBV29-1	TRBJ2-3	.	CSVARGSSDTDTQYF	TGCAGCGTTGCCCGGGGGTCTAGCGACACAGATACGCAGTATTTT
.	TRBV28	TRBJ2-7	TRBD1	CASSLRGNEQYF	TGTGCCAGCAGCCTCAGGGGGAACGAGCAGTACTTC
.	TRBV2	TRBJ2-2	TRBD2	CASRRLAGNTGELFF	TGTGCCAGCAGACGGCTAGCGGGGAACACCGGGGAGCTGTTTTTT
.	TRBV2	TRBJ2-2	.	CASRTIVTGELFF	TGTGCCAGCAGGACTATAGTAACCGGGGAGCTGTTTTTT
.	TRBV4-1	TRBJ2-1	.	CASSLGLYNNEQFF	TGCGCCAGCAGCCTAGGACTGTATAACAATGAGCAGTTCTTC
.	TRBV27	TRBJ2-3	.	CASSLDRSSTDTQYF	TGTGCCAGCAGTTTAGATCGATCGAGCACAGATACGCAGTATTTT
.	TRBV18	TRBJ1-1	.	CASSPNRDTTEAFF	TGTGCCAGCTCACCCAACCGGGACACCACTGAAGCTTTCTTT
many	TRBV6-6	TRBJ2-5	.	CASSYLGTIQETQYF	TGTGCCAGCAGTTACTTAGGGACCATCCAAGAGACCCAGTACTTC